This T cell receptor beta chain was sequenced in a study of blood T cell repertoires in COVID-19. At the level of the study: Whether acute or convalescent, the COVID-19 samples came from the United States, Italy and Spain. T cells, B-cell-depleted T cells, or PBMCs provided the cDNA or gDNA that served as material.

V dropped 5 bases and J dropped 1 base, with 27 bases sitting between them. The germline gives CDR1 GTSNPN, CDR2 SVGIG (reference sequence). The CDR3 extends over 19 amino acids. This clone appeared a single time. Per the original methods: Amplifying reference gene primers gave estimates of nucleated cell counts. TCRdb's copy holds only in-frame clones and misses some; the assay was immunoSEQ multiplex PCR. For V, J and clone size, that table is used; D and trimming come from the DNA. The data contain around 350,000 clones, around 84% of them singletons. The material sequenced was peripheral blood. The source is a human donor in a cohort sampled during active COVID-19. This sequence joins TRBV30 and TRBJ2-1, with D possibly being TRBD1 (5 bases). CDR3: CAWSPDRGLAPMSYNEQFF. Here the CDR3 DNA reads TGTGCCTGGTCCCCCGATAGGGGCCTTGCGCCCATGTCCTACAATGAGCAGTTCTTC.